This T cell receptor (beta chain) comes out of a study of tumor and adjacent non-tumor tissue in lung cancer (dated by TCRdb to the late 2010s). Broadly, across the study: Of the cohort, 11 to 12 patients had adenocarcinoma, 2 had squamous cell carcinoma and 1 had small cell lung cancer. Ages among the roughly 15 patients ranged from roughly 31 to 76 years, there were approximately ten men and 5 women, and disease was at TNM stage I to III. The study compared bulk TCRbeta repertoires between lung tumor tissue and matched distant non-tumor lung tissue from over 13 lung cancer patients. A total of around 130,000,000 productive TCRbeta reads were generated by sequencing, corresponding to an average of about 4.17 million reads per sample. Over 25 paired specimens, one tumor and one normal lung sample per patient, were profiled by TCRbeta CDR3 sequencing.

RNA was isolated from bulk, unsorted tissue, and RNA quality was assessed with a NanoDrop ND-1000 and an Agilent 2100. Donors were newly diagnosed lung cancer patients admitted for thoracic surgery in China between August and November 2014, without prior chemotherapy. Patients with previous radiotherapy or chemotherapy, or with another concurrent cancer, were excluded from the study. Pieces of surgical tissue measuring roughly 1-2 cm3 were kept in RNAlater solution and stored at -80 degrees C until use. Study-level results and caveats: Younger patients had significantly higher TCR diversity, and higher tumor TCR diversity was associated with shorter overall and disease-free survival. With only approximately 16 patients in the cohort, the authors noted that larger samples and more detailed clinical data are needed. Significantly higher TCR diversity (inverse Simpson) was observed in tumor tissue than in normal lung tissue (around 460 vs 160, P = 0.0075, Mann-Whitney U test). In normal lung, the top 100 clones accounted for a significantly larger cumulative share of the repertoire than in tumor tissue. Neither the sequencing platform nor unique molecular identifiers are mentioned in the methods. Peripheral blood was not sequenced, so blood TCRbeta repertoires in these lung cancer patients were not examined.

Libraries were constructed by multiplex PCR. Sequencing used an Illumina HiSeq 2500. TCRbeta libraries were constructed through three rounds of nested PCR with primers (Table S4) according to protocols adapted from ARM-PCR. Before sequencing, PCR products of 200-500 bp were cut from the gel and purified using the QIAquick gel extraction kit. Concerning the study's data processing: Reads were cleaned using Trimmomatic, were merged into complete CDR3 sequences using FLASH, and were assigned to V(D)J germline segments using MiTCR. Clonal diversity was calculated as the inverse Simpson's index using VDJtools. A read counted as productive if the sequence was in-frame and lacked a premature stop codon. Using fastp trimming at Q25 and MiXCR clonotype assembly, TCRdb reanalyzed the public sequencing data and kept in-frame beta chains. Rows are combined by CDR3 protein, so each entry shows the most common genes and DNA. The V and J calls and clone size come from TCRdb's table, not from the authors' own analysis. Counted in this sample were approximately 140,000 distinct CDR3 sequences; around 67% of them appeared once. 15% to 20% of the sample is in the top ten clones.

Between the V and J ends, shortened by 10 bases and 1 base respectively, the junction contains 10 bases. The CDR3, from cysteine to phenylalanine, totals 12 residues. CDR3 DNA is the only sequence kept; it has 36 bases, read in frame from the first base. From the germline V gene, CDR1 is MNHEY and CDR2 is SVGEGT. This clonotype was seen ten or more times. Its cognate antigen has yet to be identified. No base-level quality is on record; no much larger clone is a single base apart. The TCR comes from a man in his sixties with small cell lung cancer. This receptor chain uses TRBV6-2 or TRBV6-3 and TRBJ1-1; no confident D gene assignment can be made. The sequencing input was lung tumor tissue. The CDR3 protein: CAIRRENTEAFF. The DNA sequence is given as TGTGCCATCAGAAGGGAGAACACTGAAGCTTTCTTT.